The clone carrying this T cell receptor beta chain was seen ten or more times. The antigen is unknown. Peripheral blood was collected from the related graft donor on the marrow donation day. This entry is derived from a study of T cells after posttransplantation cyclophosphamide. The study's findings and limits: Recipient CMV seropositivity and CMV reactivation strongly tracked TRB clonality. Donor CD8+ memory clones often dominated recipient blood repertoires at later times. Tissue-infiltrating T cells from skin or gut overlapped little with blood T cells.

This CDR3 has 15 residues. With 6 bases clipped from V and 7 bases from J, the junction kept 12 bases outside the gene matches. In germline, CDR1 is WNHNN, CDR2 SYGVQD (reference sequence). Sequenced by immunoSEQ multiplex PCR; TCRdb stores in-frame clones only, minus some. The sample presents some 46,000 clones, none singletons. This sequence was found in a man between 40 and 49 years old in good health, CMV-negative, and a related stem cell transplant donor. Sequenced: PBMCs. The V and J genes are TRBV10-1 and TRBJ2-7, with TRBD2 matching 10 bases. CDR3 DNA sequence: TGCGCCAGCAGCCCAGGCGTAGCGGGGGGAAATGAGCAGTACTTC. This sequence encodes CASSPGVAGGNEQYF.